The 32 T cell receptor beta chains below were found in one sample sequenced in a study of T cell responses to AZD1222 COVID-19 vaccine. Only in-frame clones appear in the TCRdb table, and some are missing; sequencing was by immunoSEQ multiplex PCR. In the table there are 100,000 to 150,000 clones, roughly 85% of which are singletons. The starting material was peripheral blood, obtained on day 0 of AZD1222 vaccination. Source of these receptors: an adult in good health.

This chain joins TRBV9 and TRBJ1-1; no firm D call. Germline values: CDR1 SGDLS, CDR2 YYNGEE. The germline V and J ends were trimmed by 2 bases and 1 base, with 6 bases remaining between them. This CDR3 spans 13 amino acids. The CDR3 DNA follows: TGTGCCAGCAGCGTCCAGGCGAACACTGAAGCTTTCTTT. Translated: CASSVQANTEAFF.

The chain recombines TRBV5-6 with TRBJ2-5, with D unresolved. V lost 3 bases, J lost 5 bases, and 14 bases lay in between. This CDR3 has 14 amino acids. Germline lookup yields CDR1 SGHDT and CDR2 YYEEEE. The CDR3 DNA sequence: TGTGCCAGCAGCTCTGGACCCTATGGGGAGACCCAGTACTTC. It is translated as CASSSGPYGETQYF.

This chain uses TRBV6-5 with TRBJ1-4; D uncertain. Trimming left V 0 bases short and J 8 bases short, with 13 bases between. The CDR3 is made up of 15 amino acids. The germline gives CDR1 MNHEY, CDR2 SVGAGI. The CDR3 spells CASSYSSLAGEKLFF. DNA of the CDR3: TGTGCCAGCAGTTACTCGAGTCTTGCTGGGGAAAAACTGTTTTTT.

The CDR3 coding sequence is TGTGCCAGCAGCTCCGGACTAGCGGGAGCAGGGATGGTAAATGAGCAGTTCTTC. It specifies CASSSGLAGAGMVNEQFF. The chain is built from TRBV7-6 and TRBJ2-1, with 13 bases lining up with TRBD2. This CDR3 contains 18 residues. After removal of 4 bases from V and 7 bases from J, the junction contained 13 bases not matched to a gene. Germline V gene lookup returns CDR1 SGHVS and CDR2 FNYEAQ.

The V and J genes are TRBV3-1 (or the pseudogene TRBV3-2) and TRBJ2-7; TRBD1 matches 7 bases. After removal of 5 bases from V and 3 bases from J, the junction contained 13 bases not matched to a gene. Germline V lookup: CDR1 LGHDT, CDR2 YNNKEL (reference sequence). CDR3 length: 16 residues. The DNA for the CDR3 is TGTGCCAGCAGCATCCGCCTGGACAGGATTTTCTACGAGCAGTACTTC. Its protein is CASSIRLDRIFYEQYF.

The chain employs TRBV12-3 or TRBV12-4 and TRBJ2-1, with TRBD2 as a possible D gene (5 bases). V was pared by 6 bases and J by 3 bases, with 9 bases between. CDR3 length equals 13 residues. The CDR3 nucleotides are TGTGCCAGCAGGCCCCGGGACTACAATGAGCAGTTCTTC. It translates to CASRPRDYNEQFF.

This clone was observed once. V and J are TRBV24-1 and TRBJ2-2, with a possible D match to TRBD1 (6 bases). There are 17 residues in the CDR3. CDR1 is KGHDR, CDR2 SFDVKD, per germline. Deletions cut 2 bases from V and 0 bases from J, with 12 bases between. The CDR3 DNA reads as TGTGCCACCAGTGATTGGGGCAGGGGTACGAACACCGGGGAGCTGTTTTTT. This gives the protein CATSDWGRGTNTGELFF.

This chain connects TRBV9 to TRBJ1-6; no clear D. The CDR3 is 14 residues long. Trimming removed 0 bases at V and 8 bases at J, with 9 bases between. Germline V gene lookup returns CDR1 SGDLS and CDR2 YYNGEE. The CDR3 DNA is TGTGCCAGCAGCGTAGTAGGGAACGATTCACCCCTCCACTTT. Translated, it gives CASSVVGNDSPLHF.

The rearrangement links TRBV4-1 to TRBJ1-5; D might be TRBD1 (5 bases). From germline, CDR1 is MGHRA and CDR2 YSYEKL. This CDR3 comprises 18 residues. The germline V and J ends were trimmed by 1 base and 4 bases, with 20 bases remaining between them. The CDR3 protein is CASSQVGRLPRGNQPQHF. For the CDR3, the DNA is TGCGCCAGCAGCCAAGTGGGGCGTCTGCCAAGGGGAAATCAGCCCCAGCATTTT.

The count of this clone is one. The chain uses TRBV9 and TRBJ2-7; D gene ambiguous. The CDR3 has 13 residues. Germline CDR1 is SGDLS and CDR2 is YYNGEE. Between the trimmed V and J ends, which lost 5 bases and 2 bases, there was a span of 11 bases. CDR3 sequence (DNA): TGTGCCAGCAGTGCCACGGGCGCCTACGAGCAGTACTTC. It translates to CASSATGAYEQYF.

This clone was seen just once. The chain couples TRBV5-6 to TRBJ1-6; D unresolved. CDR1 and CDR2 from the germline V gene are SGHDT and YYEEEE. Trimming took 3 bases from V and 10 from J, leaving 14 bases between them. The CDR3 spans 14 residues. The CDR3 sequence: CASSSDGRSSPLHF. The CDR3 nucleotides read TGTGCCAGCAGCTCGGACGGCCGTTCATCACCCCTCCACTTT.

V is TRBV15 and J is TRBJ2-2; D remains ambiguous. Trimming stripped 3 bases from V and 9 bases from J, with 14 bases between. CDR1 and CDR2 (germline): LNHNV, YYDKDF (reference sequence). CDR3 length: 14 residues. The CDR3 DNA is TGTGCCACCAGCAGTAACCGATCCCCAAGGGAGCTGTTTTTT. Amino acid sequence: CATSSNRSPRELFF.

V gene TRBV5-5 combines with J gene TRBJ2-3, with 9 bases matching TRBD1. V was pared by 5 bases and J by 2 bases, with 6 bases of the junction left unmatched. The CDR3 has 15 amino acids. The germline CDR1 and CDR2 sequences are SGHKS and YYEKEE (reference sequence). CDR3 sequence reads: CASSSRTGATDTQYF. CDR3 bases: TGTGCCAGCAGTTCCAGGACAGGGGCCACAGATACGCAGTATTTT. Full variable domain (remainder filled in from reference TRBV5-5 and TRBJ2-3): DAGVTQSPTHLIKTRGQQVTLRCSPISGHKSVSWYQQVLGQGPQFIFQYYEKEERGRGNFPDRFSARQFPNYSSELNVNALLLGDSALYLCASSSRTGATDTQYFGPGTRLTVL.

V is TRBV5-1 and J is TRBJ2-2; 9 bases are a match to TRBD1. The CDR3 is 17 amino acids. Germline CDR1 is SGHRS and CDR2 is YFSETQ. J was trimmed by 0 bases and V by 4 bases; bases with no gene match: 7. The CDR3 reads CASSPRTGATNTGELFF. DNA of the CDR3: TGCGCCAGCAGCCCACGGACAGGGGCTACGAACACCGGGGAGCTGTTTTTT.

The rearrangement joins TRBV5-4 to TRBJ1-4, with TRBD1 matching 11 bases. Germline trimming cut 5 bases from V and 5 bases from J; bases unmatched to any gene: 5. Germline V gene lookup returns CDR1 SGHNT and CDR2 YYREEE (reference sequence). CDR3 size: 15 residues. As DNA, the CDR3 is TGTGCCAGCAGTACTGGGACAGGGGGAAATGAAAAACTGTTTTTT. Its protein product is CASSTGTGGNEKLFF.

CDR3 sequence (DNA): TGCGCCAGCAGCGTGGCCGGGATAGCGAACACTGAAGCTTTCTTT. This encodes CASSVAGIANTEAFF. The chain joins TRBV5-1 to TRBJ1-1; no clear D. The CDR3 is 15 amino acids. V shed 4 bases and J shed 1 base, with 14 bases lying between them. Germline V lookup: CDR1 SGHRS, CDR2 YFSETQ.

This clone was counted a single time. J is TRBJ2-7 and V is TRBV19; TRBD1 matches at 9 bases. In germline, CDR1 is LNHDA, CDR2 SQIVND (reference sequence). CDR3 length: 16 amino acids. V shed 4 bases, J shed 3 bases, and the junction held 10 bases outside the gene matches. The CDR3 coding sequence is TGTGCCAGTAGTAAGCAGCGCACAGGGGGCGACTACGAGCAGTACTTC. This translates into CASSKQRTGGDYEQYF.

This rearrangement joins TRBV19 to TRBJ2-3, with 8 bases lining up with TRBD2. CDR1 LNHDA and CDR2 SQIVND come from the germline V gene (reference sequence). There are 17 residues in the CDR3. The V and J ends lost 7 bases and 1 base, in that order; junction bases with no gene match: 13. Here the CDR3 reads CASTRGGGRPGTDTQYF. CDR3 in DNA: TGTGCCAGTACGAGAGGCGGGGGGCGGCCGGGCACAGATACGCAGTATTTT.

The chain couples TRBV5-1 to TRBJ2-7, with D uncertain. The CDR3 sequence is 13 residues long. CDR1 is SGHRS, CDR2 YFSETQ, per germline. Trimming removed 0 bases from V and 2 bases from J, with 6 bases in between. CDR3 sequence: CASSLEGTYEQYF. CDR3 bases: TGCGCCAGCAGCTTGGAGGGAACCTACGAGCAGTACTTC.

This chain uses TRBV2 with TRBJ1-2; D gene uncertain. Looked up from germline, CDR1 is SNHLY and CDR2 is FYNNEI. V was cut by 7 bases and J by 4 bases, with 7 bases left in between. This CDR3 contains 11 residues. CDR3 nucleotide sequence: TGTGCCAGCATGGGTCTCTATGGCTACACCTTC. Its translation is CASMGLYGYTF.

The chain joins TRBV2 to TRBJ1-6; D remains ambiguous. The ends were cut back, 6 bases at V and 0 bases at J, with 6 bases in the middle. The CDR3 extends over 14 amino acids. CDR1 and CDR2 (germline): SNHLY, FYNNEI. CDR3 DNA sequence: TGTGCCAGCAGCCGGGACTCCTATAATTCACCCCTCCACTTT. Its protein is CASSRDSYNSPLHF.

This chain connects TRBV19 to TRBJ1-5; D may be TRBD1 (5 bases). The germline gives CDR1 LNHDA, CDR2 SQIVND (reference sequence). The V gene lost 6 bases and the J gene lost 2 bases, with 14 bases spanning the gap. The CDR3 extends over 15 amino acids. The CDR3 DNA reads as TGTGCCAGTAGCCGCAGGGAGAGGGGCAATCAGCCCCAGCATTTT. This encodes CASSRRERGNQPQHF. Combining the CDR3 with reference TRBV19 and TRBJ1-5 gives the whole variable domain DGGITQSPKYLFRKEGQNVTLSCEQNLNHDAMYWYRQDPGQGLRLIYYSQIVNDFQKGDIAEGYSVSREKKESFPLTVTSAQKNPTAFYLCASSRRERGNQPQHFGDGTRLSIL.

CDR3 loop: CASRLGTGGNYEKLFF. The DNA for the CDR3 is TGTGCCAGCAGGCTCGGGACAGGGGGCAATTATGAAAAACTGTTTTTT. The chain has TRBV28 and TRBJ1-4; 12 nucleotides match TRBD1. CDR3 length equals 16 residues. Trimming removed 6 bases from V and 6 bases from J; junction bases left unmatched: 8. CDR1 and CDR2 from the germline V gene are MDHEN and SYDVKM.

The V call is TRBV11-2, the J call TRBJ2-2; D remains unclear. CDR1 is SGHAT, CDR2 FQNNGV, per germline. The CDR3 runs to 15 residues. Trimming pared 1 base from V and 5 bases from J, leaving 11 bases between. The CDR3 here is CASSLVIGGTGELFF. In DNA form, the CDR3 reads TGTGCCAGCAGCTTAGTTATTGGTGGTACCGGGGAGCTGTTTTTT.

The chain joins TRBV11-2 to TRBJ1-2; perhaps TRBD1 as D (5 bases). The length of the CDR3 is 14 residues. The V gene's germline CDR1 is SGHAT and CDR2 FQNNGV. V was pared by 4 bases and J by 4 bases, with 13 bases between. The CDR3 DNA sequence: TGTGCCAGCAGCTCCCCCGGGGCACTCTATGGCTACACCTTC. Translation gives CASSSPGALYGYTF.

V and J are TRBV5-5 and TRBJ2-7; D unclear. There are 13 residues in the CDR3. V lost 2 bases and J lost 9, with 15 bases in between. Germline assignment: CDR1 SGHKS and CDR2 YYEKEE (reference sequence). CDR3 DNA sequence: TGTGCCAGCAGCTTTAGCAGGAGTCTGGGGCAGTACTTC. Its translation is CASSFSRSLGQYF.

A single count supports this clone. J is TRBJ1-6 and V is TRBV10-2; 10 bases line up with TRBD1. CDR1 is WSHSY and CDR2 is SAAADI in the germline V gene. V was pared by 6 bases and J by 5 bases, with 1 base of the junction left unmatched. The CDR3 is 14 amino acids. This CDR3 reads CASRGTGDNSPLHF. CDR3 nucleotide sequence: TGCGCCAGCAGGGGGACAGGGGATAATTCACCCCTCCACTTT.

The V call is TRBV2, the J call TRBJ2-7, with a tentative D call TRBD2 (6 bases). CDR1 and CDR2 from the germline V gene are SNHLY and FYNNEI. The CDR3 length is 18 residues. V lost 6 bases and J 3 bases, leaving 27 bases between the germline ends. This CDR3 reads CASRSLSALAPTGYEQYF. CDR3 nucleotide sequence: TGTGCCAGCAGGTCCCTCTCTGCTCTAGCGCCAACCGGCTACGAGCAGTACTTC.

As regards this clone: Other DNA variants within this sample encode the same CDR3. This sequence joins TRBV19 and TRBJ2-2; D is perhaps TRBD1 (5 bases). Trimming took off 1 base at V and 0 bases at J, with 9 bases between the two ends. CDR3 length: 16 residues. Germline lookup yields CDR1 LNHDA and CDR2 SQIVND (reference sequence). CDR3 sequence: CASSIGWGANTGELFF. In nucleotides, the CDR3 is TGTGCCAGTAGTATAGGCTGGGGCGCGAACACCGGGGAGCTGTTTTTT.

V gene TRBV27 combines with J gene TRBJ1-5; D unclear. V lost 7 bases and J 9 bases, leaving 19 bases between the germline ends. The CDR3 has 14 amino acids. The germline V gene has CDR1 MNHEY and CDR2 SMNVEV (reference sequence). The CDR3 loop reads CASTSLQTLGPQHF. DNA of the CDR3: TGTGCCAGCACTTCTTTACAAACGCTCGGGCCCCAGCATTTT.

The rearrangement joins TRBV2 to TRBJ1-1; D is perhaps TRBD1 (6 bases). With 8 bases removed from V and 4 bases from J, the gap between germline ends came to 14 bases. Germline-derived CDR1 and CDR2 are SNHLY and FYNNEI. The CDR3 length is 13 residues. CDR3 coding DNA: TGTGCCAGCCGAACAGGGCCCCTCACTGAAGCTTTCTTT. This codes for CASRTGPLTEAFF.

CDR3 sequence (DNA): TGTGCCAGCAGCCAAGTAACAGGGGCTGGAAACACCATATATTTT. Translated, it gives CASSQVTGAGNTIYF. This chain joins TRBV4-2 and TRBJ1-3; TRBD1 aligns across 7 bases. The germline CDR1 and CDR2 sequences are LGHNA and YNFKEQ. This CDR3 region has 15 residues. Trimming cost V 1 base and J 2 bases; bases outside gene matches: 2.